This T cell receptor (beta chain) is drawn from a study of tumor-infiltrating lymphocytes in primary liver carcinoma. TCR beta cDNA was prepared out of 450 to 500 ng total RNA by means of a constant-region primer. What produced the TCR beta libraries was three nested multiplex PCR rounds using slightly modified ARM-PCR. A C-beta reverse primer was combined with TRBV1-TRBV30 forward primers in the first two PCR rounds, and each round had approximately 10 cycles. TCRdb re-analysed the multiplex PCR reads in MiXCR, keeping a single row per CDR3 protein. Of over 250,000 distinct CDR3 sequences listed, 50% to 75% are singletons. Germline DNA was also extracted, and blood RNA was taken from unsorted whole blood. V lost 3 bases to trimming and J lost 7 bases, with 13 bases between them. The germline V gene encodes CDR1 MDHEN and CDR2 SYDVKM. The CDR3 sequence is 13 residues long. As to this clonotype: The antigen remains undetermined.

The study's findings and limits: Among the pair types, tumor region pairs showed more overlap than tumor-adjacent and tumor-blood pairs.

The gene calls are TRBV28 and TRBJ2-7; D unclear. What was sequenced was peripheral blood. This clonotype was sampled from a woman aged 25-40 years with primary liver carcinoma and hepatitis B virus infection. The CDR3 is CASSFLGWNEQYF. In DNA, the CDR3 is TGTGCCAGCAGTTTTTTAGGGTGGAATGAGCAGTACTTC.